This entry describes one T cell receptor beta chain. This record belongs to a study of technical replicates of blood from several donors. Germline lookup yields CDR1 LNHNV and CDR2 YYDKDF (reference sequence). The CDR3 contains 19 residues. V dropped 0 bases and J dropped 5; count of bases not matched to a gene: 17. Assay used: immunoSEQ multiplex PCR; TCRdb lists only in-frame clones, some missing. The table includes tens of thousands of clones, around 96% detected once. Sequenced input: T cells isolated from PBMCs. This clonotype originated in a human donor in good health. V is TRBV15 and J is TRBJ2-7; 9 nucleotides align to TRBD1. The CDR3 bases are TGTGCCACCAGCAGAGATCTGAGGAGCCCGGGACAGGGCGTCCACGAGCAGTACTTC. Its translation: CATSRDLRSPGQGVHEQYF.